These 26 T cell receptor beta chains were sequenced from one sample in a study of T-cell memory formation after mild COVID-19. Using its own MiXCR run on the 5' RACE reads, TCRdb lists one record per CDR3 protein. Of some 68,000 distinct CDR3 sequences listed, 16% are singletons. What was sequenced was PBMCs or a T cell subset sorted from them (not recorded which). The receptors here all came from an adult woman who had mild COVID-19 (a few samples of this study predate the infection). Cell type and time point are not known.

This clonotype was observed a few times. The V call is TRBV6-5, the J call TRBJ2-7, with TRBD2 identical over 8 bases. Trimming took 0 bases from V and 6 from J; bases not matched to a gene: 13. The CDR3 sequence is 17 residues long. The germline CDR1 and CDR2 sequences are MNHEY and SVGAGI. In DNA, the CDR3 is TGTGCCAGCAGTTACTCGTCACTCCAGCGGGAGTCGGCCGAGCAGTACTTC. Its protein is CASSYSSLQRESAEQYF.

The sample holds a few counts of this clonotype. The genes are TRBV6-2 or TRBV6-3 and TRBJ2-7, with 11 bases lining up with TRBD2. The CDR3 has 15 amino acids. V was pared by 2 bases and J by 4 bases, with 4 bases of the junction left unmatched. Germline V gene lookup returns CDR1 MNHEY and CDR2 SVGEGT. CDR3 sequence reads: CASSYVSGRAYEQYF. CDR3 DNA sequence: TGTGCCAGCAGTTACGTTAGCGGGAGGGCGTACGAGCAGTACTTC.

There are many counts of this clonotype. The rearrangement uses TRBV20-1 and TRBJ1-5; D ambiguous. This CDR3 is 13 amino acids long. Germline V gene lookup returns CDR1 DFQATT and CDR2 SNEGSKA (reference sequence). The V end was cut by 6 bases, the J end by 1 base, with 10 bases between. CDR3 sequence: CSAVPWSNQPQHF. The CDR3 nucleotides are TGCAGTGCGGTCCCTTGGAGCAATCAGCCCCAGCATTTT.

This clonotype was detected only a few times. The chain employs TRBV15 and TRBJ2-7; weak D call: TRBD2 (6 bases). The germline V gene has CDR1 LNHNV and CDR2 YYDKDF (reference sequence). The CDR3 consists of 14 residues. Trimming shortened V by 3 bases and J by 4 bases, and 13 bases separated the two germline ends. CDR3 nucleotide sequence: TGTGCCACCAGCAGCGGGGGAATGGAGTACGAGCAGTACTTC. Translated, it gives CATSSGGMEYEQYF.

The rearrangement uses TRBV4-3 and TRBJ2-7, with TRBD2 matching over 8 bases. V lost 0 bases, J lost 3 bases, and 7 bases stayed unmatched. The CDR3 loop spans 16 amino acids. CDR1 is LGHNA, CDR2 YSLEER, per germline. CDR3 protein: CASSQEAPGLGYEQYF. The CDR3 DNA reads TGCGCCAGCAGCCAAGAAGCTCCGGGACTAGGCTACGAGCAGTACTTC.

This clonotype was detected only a few times. This sequence joins TRBV19 and TRBJ2-6, with D unresolved. Per the germline V gene, CDR1 is LNHDA and CDR2 is SQIVND (reference sequence). The ends were cut back, 4 bases at V and 2 bases at J, with 6 bases in the middle. The CDR3 runs 14 residues. CDR3 loop: CASSSLTGANVLTF. CDR3 nucleotide sequence: TGTGCCAGTAGTAGTCTTACTGGGGCCAACGTCCTGACTTTC.

V is TRBV29-1 and J is TRBJ2-7, with TRBD2 identical over 9 bases. The J segment lost 3 bases and the V segment lost 4 bases, leaving 10 bases of the junction unmatched. The CDR3 runs to 15 residues. Germline-derived CDR1 and CDR2 are SQVTM and ANQGSEA. In DNA, the CDR3 is TGCAGCGTTGCAGCGGGGGGATTAAATATCTACGAGCAGTACTTC. It encodes CSVAAGGLNIYEQYF.

V and J are TRBV6-5 and TRBJ1-2; possibly TRBD1 for D (6 bases). CDR3 length: 13 residues. The germline V gene has CDR1 MNHEY and CDR2 SVGAGI. Trimming cost V 5 bases and J 4 bases, with 11 bases left between them. CDR3 DNA: TGTGCCAGCAGTACAGGGAGGCTCTATGGCTACACCTTC. Protein product: CASSTGRLYGYTF.

This clonotype was counted a few times. The V and J genes are TRBV5-1 and TRBJ1-1; D is unresolved. Deletions cut 0 bases from V and 8 bases from J, with 5 bases between. Germline V CDR1 and CDR2: SGHRS, YFSETQ. This CDR3 spans 11 amino acids. CDR3 nucleotides: TGCGCCAGCAGCTTGGGGCTAGAAGCTTTCTTT. Its translation is CASSLGLEAFF.

In its sample, this clonotype was seen a few times. The genes are TRBV20-1 and TRBJ2-1; TRBD2 is a possible D gene (5 bases). Germline loops: CDR1 DFQATT, CDR2 SNEGSKA (reference sequence). There are 16 residues in the CDR3. Trimming took 1 base from V and 4 from J, leaving 17 bases between them. DNA of the CDR3: TGCAGTGCTAGAGTCCCCGGTTGGCGGGCGTACAATGAGCAGTTCTTC. Translated, it gives CSARVPGWRAYNEQFF.

The rearrangement links TRBV11-2 to TRBJ2-2; TRBD1 matches 7 bases. After removal of 3 bases from V and 7 bases from J, the junction contained 5 bases not matched to a gene. CDR3 length: 14 residues. CDR1 and CDR2 (germline): SGHAT, FQNNGV. CDR3 in DNA: TGTGCCAGCAGCTTGGGACAGTCGTACGGGGAGCTGTTTTTT. Translated, it gives CASSLGQSYGELFF.

V usage is TRBV5-6 and J usage is TRBJ2-3; perhaps TRBD2 as D (6 bases). Germline V gene lookup returns CDR1 SGHDT and CDR2 YYEEEE. Trimming left V 6 bases short and J 1 base short, with 12 bases between. This CDR3 comprises 14 residues. The CDR3 loop reads CASNGWGGTDTQYF. CDR3 coding DNA: TGTGCCAGCAACGGTTGGGGGGGCACAGATACGCAGTATTTT.

This clonotype was detected a few times. J is TRBJ2-2 and V is TRBV4-3; D tentatively reads TRBD1 or TRBD2 (5 bases each). CDR1 and CDR2 (germline): LGHNA, YSLEER. CDR3 length equals 19 residues. The V end was cut by 1 base, the J end by 2 bases, with 20 bases between. The CDR3 DNA sequence: TGCGCCAGCAGCCAAGGCCCCGAGGGGATAGCGTTAAACACCGGGGAGCTGTTTTTT. As protein: CASSQGPEGIALNTGELFF.

The J gene is TRBJ1-5, the V gene TRBV7-2; maybe TRBD1 (6 bases). Germline V gene sequence: CDR1 SGHTA, CDR2 FQGNSA. Trimming pared 1 base from V and 4 bases from J, leaving 14 bases between. The length of the CDR3 is 16 residues. The CDR3 reads CASSLGSGARNQPQHF. The CDR3 DNA reads as TGTGCCAGCAGCTTAGGGTCGGGGGCGCGGAATCAGCCCCAGCATTTT.

V gene TRBV7-9 combines with J gene TRBJ2-7; TRBD1 matches 7 bases. Germline trimming cut 5 bases from V and 3 bases from J; bases unmatched to any gene: 7. Germline lookup yields CDR1 SEHNR and CDR2 FQNEAQ (reference sequence). The CDR3 is 14 residues long. CDR3 region: CASSPRDRYYEQYF. The CDR3 bases are TGTGCCAGCAGCCCAAGGGACAGATACTACGAGCAGTACTTC.

The table lists this clonotype with a few counts. V gene TRBV20-1 combines with J gene TRBJ1-1; D not certain. CDR1 and CDR2 (germline): DFQATT, SNEGSKA (reference sequence). This CDR3 is built from 13 residues. As DNA, the CDR3 is TGCAGCGCACTTCCGGGAACGAACACTGAAGCTTTCTTT. It translates to CSALPGTNTEAFF.

V gene TRBV6-2 or TRBV6-3 combines with J gene TRBJ2-3; TRBD2 matches at 8 bases. The CDR3 runs 15 residues. V was pared by 2 bases and J by 2 bases, with 3 bases of the junction left unmatched. The V gene's germline CDR1 is MNHEY and CDR2 SVGEGT. CDR3 protein: CASSYGAGDTDTQYF. The CDR3 DNA sequence: TGTGCCAGCAGTTACGGAGCGGGAGACACAGATACGCAGTATTTT.

The CDR3 sequence: CATSDLRREGNQPQHF. DNA for the CDR3: TGTGCCACCAGTGATTTGCGGAGGGAAGGCAATCAGCCCCAGCATTTT. The rearrangement joins TRBV24-1 to TRBJ1-5; D is unresolved. Trimming stripped 0 bases from V and 2 bases from J, with 10 bases between. CDR1 and CDR2 from the germline V gene are KGHDR and SFDVKD. The CDR3 has 16 residues.

This clonotype was observed a few times. V and J are TRBV5-6 and TRBJ2-7; 8 positions match TRBD1. The germline V gene has CDR1 SGHDT and CDR2 YYEEEE. The CDR3 has 15 residues. V lost 6 bases, J lost 3 bases, and 11 bases stayed unmatched. The CDR3 nucleotides are TGTGCCAGCAACCCCGGACAGGGCCGTCACTACGAGCAGTACTTC. It yields the protein CASNPGQGRHYEQYF.

The chain joins TRBV24-1 to TRBJ2-1; 11 nucleotides agree with TRBD1. The germline V gene encodes CDR1 KGHDR and CDR2 SFDVKD. There are 16 residues in the CDR3. J lost 8 bases, V lost 3 bases, and 8 bases had no gene match. This CDR3 is CATSDRGQGAPDEQFF. CDR3 bases: TGTGCCACCAGTGATCGTGGACAGGGGGCTCCGGATGAGCAGTTCTTC.

The V and J genes are TRBV7-3 and TRBJ2-1; the D gene is possibly TRBD1 (6 bases). This CDR3 has 13 residues. Trimming cost V 5 bases and J 6 bases, with 11 bases left between them. In germline, CDR1 is SGHTA, CDR2 FQGTGA. The CDR3 nucleotides read TGTGCCAGCAGCCCCGGGACACTCAATGAGCAGTTCTTC. Amino acids: CASSPGTLNEQFF.

V usage is TRBV3-1 and J usage is TRBJ1-1; D is perhaps TRBD1 (6 bases). The V end lost 5 bases, the J end lost 0 bases, and 13 bases lay between the germline ends. This CDR3 has 15 amino acids. CDR1 and CDR2 (germline): LGHDT, YNNKEL (reference sequence). This chain's CDR3 is CASSIGQWVNTEAFF. Written as DNA, the CDR3 is TGTGCCAGCAGCATAGGACAGTGGGTGAACACTGAAGCTTTCTTT.

V gene TRBV12-3 or TRBV12-4 combines with J gene TRBJ2-1, with D perhaps matching TRBD2 (6 bases). The CDR3 is 15 amino acids. The ends were cut back, 7 bases at V and 4 bases at J, with 17 bases in the middle. This chain's CDR3 is CASTTEGGNYNEQFF. The CDR3 DNA reads TGTGCCAGCACCACGGAGGGCGGAAATTACAATGAGCAGTTCTTC.

The chain is built from TRBV20-1 and TRBJ2-2; D gene ambiguous. Germline V gene lookup returns CDR1 DFQATT and CDR2 SNEGSKA (reference sequence). The CDR3 contains 13 residues. V dropped 4 bases and J dropped 0 bases, with 6 bases sitting between them. The CDR3 sequence: CSANVANTGELFF. As DNA, the CDR3 is TGCAGTGCTAATGTAGCGAACACCGGGGAGCTGTTTTTT.

J is TRBJ2-7 and V is TRBV25-1; 7 bases agree with TRBD2. Germline V CDR1 and CDR2: MGHDK, SYGVNS. J gave up 3 bases and V 1 base, and 9 bases lay outside the gene matches. This CDR3 has 16 amino acids. CDR3 DNA sequence: TGTGCCAGCAGTGAATTTTTGAGCGGGGAGAGCTACGAGCAGTACTTC. Translated: CASSEFLSGESYEQYF.

In this sample, this clonotype turned up a few times. The chain links TRBV20-1 to TRBJ2-4; D is unclear. The CDR3 contains 16 residues. Germline V gene data show CDR1 as DFQATT and CDR2 as SNEGSKA (reference sequence). Trimming left V 0 bases short and J 3 bases short, with 15 bases between. The CDR3 reads CSARDIPVINKNIQYF. CDR3 DNA: TGCAGTGCTAGAGATATCCCTGTTATTAACAAAAACATTCAGTACTTC.